This T cell receptor (beta chain) was recovered during a study of blood T cell repertoires in COVID-19. Produced via immunoSEQ multiplex PCR; TCRdb's table is partial and in-frame only. The repertoire has approximately 300,000 clones, roughly nine tenths of them found once; the top ten carry 5.5% to 7%. Germline CDR1 and CDR2: GTSNPN and SVGIG (reference sequence). Trimming took 1 base from V and 0 from J, leaving 12 bases between them. The CDR3 spans 15 residues. Donors in Cohort 3 who had recovered were those with two negative PCRs, healthcare professional clearance, or resolution of their symptoms.

This sequence originates from a woman younger than 45 who had recovered from COVID-19. Sequenced: PBMCs or T cells enriched from blood (not recorded which). The genes are TRBV30 and TRBJ1-2, with D possibly TRBD1 on 6 matching bases. CDR3 region: CAWSGGQIANYGYTF. The DNA for the CDR3 is TGTGCCTGGAGTGGAGGACAGATCGCTAACTATGGCTACACCTTC.